This T cell receptor beta chain was found in a study of CD8 T cells in Susac syndrome. Study at large: Intravenous immunoglobulin alone or corticosteroids were being given to patients with Susac syndrome at blood draw, unless they were therapy-naive.

The authors reverse transcribed roughly 0.5 to 1 ug RNA with random hexamers. The TCR beta CDR3 was amplified by immunoSEQ multiplex PCR across 54 Vbeta, 13 Jbeta. TCRdb called the immunoSEQ multiplex PCR reads again in MiXCR, with one record for every CDR3 protein. The data hold about 130,000 distinct CDR3 sequences, with more than 85% observed a single time. Looked up from germline, CDR1 is SGHTA and CDR2 is FQGNSA. The CDR3 is made up of 15 amino acids. V lost 5 bases and J lost 0; bases outside the gene matches: 5. The patients with Susac syndrome satisfied recently defined diagnostic criteria for either definite or probable disease.

Material for sequencing was CD8+ T cells from PBMCs. J is TRBJ2-3 and V is TRBV7-2; 7 nucleotides agree with TRBD2. The sequence was collected from a human donor with Susac syndrome. The DNA of the CDR3 is TGTGCCAGCAGCAGAACTAGCGCGAGCACAGATACGCAGTATTTT. Protein sequence: CASSRTSASTDTQYF.